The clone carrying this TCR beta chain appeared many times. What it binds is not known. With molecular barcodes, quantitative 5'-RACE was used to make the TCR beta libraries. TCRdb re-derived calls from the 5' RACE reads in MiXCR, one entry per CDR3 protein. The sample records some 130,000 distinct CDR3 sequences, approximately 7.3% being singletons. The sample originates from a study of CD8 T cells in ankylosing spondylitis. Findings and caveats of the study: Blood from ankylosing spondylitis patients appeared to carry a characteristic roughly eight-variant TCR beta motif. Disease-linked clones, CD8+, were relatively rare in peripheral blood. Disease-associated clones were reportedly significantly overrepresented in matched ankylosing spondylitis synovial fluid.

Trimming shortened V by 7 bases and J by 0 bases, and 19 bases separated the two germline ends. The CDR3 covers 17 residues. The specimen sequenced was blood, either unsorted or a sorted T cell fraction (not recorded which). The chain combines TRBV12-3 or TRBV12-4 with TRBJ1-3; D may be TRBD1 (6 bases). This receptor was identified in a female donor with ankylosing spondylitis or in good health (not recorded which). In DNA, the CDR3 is TGTGCCAGCACCTTCTCGGGGGCACGCCGCTCTGGAAACACCATATATTTT. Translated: CASTFSGARRSGNTIYF.